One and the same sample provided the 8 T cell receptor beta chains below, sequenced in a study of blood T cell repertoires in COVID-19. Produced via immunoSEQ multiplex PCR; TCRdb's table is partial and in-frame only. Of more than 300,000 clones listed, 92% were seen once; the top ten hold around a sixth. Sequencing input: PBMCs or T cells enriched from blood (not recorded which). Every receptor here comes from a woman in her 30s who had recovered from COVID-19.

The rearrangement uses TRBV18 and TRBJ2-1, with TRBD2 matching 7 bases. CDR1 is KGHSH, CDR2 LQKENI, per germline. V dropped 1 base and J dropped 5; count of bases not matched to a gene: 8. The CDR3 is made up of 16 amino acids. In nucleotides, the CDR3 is TGTGCCAGCTCACCACTAAGGGGCGGGAGTAACAATGAGCAGTTCTTC. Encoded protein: CASSPLRGGSNNEQFF.

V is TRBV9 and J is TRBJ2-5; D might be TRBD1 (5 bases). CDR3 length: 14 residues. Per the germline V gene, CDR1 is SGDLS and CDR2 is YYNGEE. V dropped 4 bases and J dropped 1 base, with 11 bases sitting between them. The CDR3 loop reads CASSPGHTQETQYF. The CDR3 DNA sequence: TGTGCCAGCAGCCCCGGACATACCCAAGAGACCCAGTACTTC.

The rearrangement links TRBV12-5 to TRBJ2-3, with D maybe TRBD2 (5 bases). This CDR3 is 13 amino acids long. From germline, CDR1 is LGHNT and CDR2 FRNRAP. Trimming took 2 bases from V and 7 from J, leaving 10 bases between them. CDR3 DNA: TGTGCTAGTGGTTTGACGACGGGGAATACGCAGTATTTT. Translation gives CASGLTTGNTQYF.

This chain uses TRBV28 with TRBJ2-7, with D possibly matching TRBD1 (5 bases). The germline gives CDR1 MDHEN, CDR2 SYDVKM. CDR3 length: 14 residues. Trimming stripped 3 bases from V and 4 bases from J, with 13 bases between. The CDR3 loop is CASSFLSGLYEQYF. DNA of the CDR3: TGTGCCAGCAGTTTTCTGTCAGGGTTGTACGAGCAGTACTTC. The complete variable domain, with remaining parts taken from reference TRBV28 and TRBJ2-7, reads DVKVTQSSRYLVKRTGEKVFLECVQDMDHENMFWYRQDPGLGLRLIYFSYDVKMKEKGDIPEGYSVSREKKERFSLILESASTNQTSMYLCASSFLSGLYEQYFGPGTRLTVT.

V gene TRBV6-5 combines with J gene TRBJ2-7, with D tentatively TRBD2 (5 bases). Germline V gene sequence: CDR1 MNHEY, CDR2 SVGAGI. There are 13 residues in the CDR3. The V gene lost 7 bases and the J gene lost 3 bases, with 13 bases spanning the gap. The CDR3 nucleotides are TGTGCCAGCACTCAACCGGGAAACTACGAGCAGTACTTC. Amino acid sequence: CASTQPGNYEQYF.

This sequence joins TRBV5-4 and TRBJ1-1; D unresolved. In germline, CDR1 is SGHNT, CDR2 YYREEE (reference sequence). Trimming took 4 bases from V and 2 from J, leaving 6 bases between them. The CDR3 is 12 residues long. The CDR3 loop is CASSPSNTEAFF. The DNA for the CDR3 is TGTGCCAGCAGCCCCTCTAACACTGAAGCTTTCTTT.

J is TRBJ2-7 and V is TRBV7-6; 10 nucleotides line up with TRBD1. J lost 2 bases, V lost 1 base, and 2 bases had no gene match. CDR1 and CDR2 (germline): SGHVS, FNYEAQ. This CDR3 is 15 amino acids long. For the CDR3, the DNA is TGTGCCAGCAGCTTAGGGACAGGGGGTACCTACGAGCAGTACTTC. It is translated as CASSLGTGGTYEQYF.

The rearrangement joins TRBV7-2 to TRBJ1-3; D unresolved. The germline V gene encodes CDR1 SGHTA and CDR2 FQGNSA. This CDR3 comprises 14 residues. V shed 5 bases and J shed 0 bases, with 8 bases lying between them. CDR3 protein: CASSLASSGNTIYF. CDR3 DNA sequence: TGTGCCAGCAGCCTGGCATCCTCTGGAAACACCATATATTTT.